Below, 19 T cell receptor beta chains from the same sample are listed, as sequenced in a study of blood T cell repertoires in COVID-19. Some clones are missing from TCRdb's copy, which holds only in-frame ones; the method was immunoSEQ multiplex PCR. This sample has 68,000 or so clones, with more than 70% found just once. The sequenced sample consisted of peripheral blood. Receptors were obtained from a man between 65 and 85 years old with active or convalescent COVID-19.

The gene calls are TRBV11-2 and TRBJ2-2; TRBD1 agrees at 9 bases. Trimming at V came to 5 bases and at J to 4 bases, leaving 8 bases not matched to a gene. The CDR3 sequence is 16 residues long. Germline assignment: CDR1 SGHAT and CDR2 FQNNGV. CDR3 protein: CASSAGDRVRTGELFF. The CDR3 DNA sequence: TGTGCCAGCAGCGCGGGGGACAGGGTGCGCACCGGGGAGCTGTTTTTT.

V is TRBV6-2 or TRBV6-3 and J is TRBJ1-2, with TRBD1 matching over 8 bases. With 0 bases clipped from V and 3 bases from J, the junction kept 3 bases outside the gene matches. Germline V lookup: CDR1 MNHEY, CDR2 SVGEGT. The CDR3 runs 15 residues. The CDR3 coding sequence is TGTGCCAGCAGTTACTCTCAGGGGGCGGACTATGGCTACACCTTC. Its translation is CASSYSQGADYGYTF.

This chain joins TRBV4-1 and TRBJ1-1; no definite D call. The germline V and J ends were trimmed by 2 bases and 0 bases, with 7 bases remaining between them. Germline V gene sequence: CDR1 MGHRA, CDR2 YSYEKL. The CDR3 consists of 14 residues. The CDR3 nucleotides are TGCGCCAGCAGCCAATTGGCAGTGAACACTGAAGCTTTCTTT. Protein product: CASSQLAVNTEAFF.

The gene calls are TRBV11-2 and TRBJ2-7; 10 nucleotides match TRBD2. The germline V gene has CDR1 SGHAT and CDR2 FQNNGV. The CDR3 consists of 15 residues. Trimming cost V 2 bases and J 8 bases; bases outside gene matches: 9. The CDR3 sequence: CASSLNGLAGVKQYF. The CDR3 DNA follows: TGTGCCAGCAGCTTAAATGGGCTAGCGGGAGTCAAGCAGTACTTC.

The V call is TRBV6-5, the J call TRBJ1-6, with D possibly being TRBD1 (5 bases). Deletions cut 6 bases from V and 7 bases from J, with 16 bases between. Germline V gene data show CDR1 as MNHEY and CDR2 as SVGAGI. The CDR3 covers 15 residues. The CDR3 is CASRPHGGKNSPLHF. CDR3 sequence (DNA): TGTGCCAGCAGGCCCCACGGGGGGAAGAATTCACCCCTCCACTTT.

This clone was detected a few times. Distinct nucleotide sequences in the sample also encode this CDR3. The chain combines TRBV14 with TRBJ2-7; a possible D gene is TRBD1 (5 bases). Germline V gives CDR1 SGHDN, CDR2 FVKESK. The CDR3 has 13 amino acids. V gave up 4 bases and J gave up 3 bases, with 10 bases separating them. CDR3 coding DNA: TGTGCCAGCAGCCGAGACAGTGTCTACGAGCAGTACTTC. This translates into CASSRDSVYEQYF.

This chain links TRBV7-9 with TRBJ1-5, with 7 bases aligning to TRBD1. The CDR3 totals 18 residues. The trim removed 6 bases at V and 7 bases at J, leaving 21 bases unmatched. CDR1 is SEHNR and CDR2 is FQNEAQ in the germline V gene (reference sequence). The CDR3 sequence is CASRWPRDRPLDGQPQHF. DNA of the CDR3: TGTGCCAGCAGATGGCCAAGGGACAGACCCCTCGACGGCCAGCCCCAGCATTTT.

J is TRBJ1-4 and V is TRBV19, with 8 positions matching TRBD1. The V and J ends lost 1 base and 1 base, in that order; junction bases with no gene match: 2. CDR1 is LNHDA, CDR2 SQIVND, per germline (reference sequence). The CDR3 is made up of 16 amino acids. The CDR3 region has the DNA TGTGCCAGTAGTATAGGGGACAGGATAACTAATGAAAAACTGTTTTTT. Translated: CASSIGDRITNEKLFF. The full variable domain, completed using reference TRBV19 and TRBJ1-4, is DGGITQSPKYLFRKEGQNVTLSCEQNLNHDAMYWYRQDPGQGLRLIYYSQIVNDFQKGDIAEGYSVSREKKESFPLTVTSAQKNPTAFYLCASSIGDRITNEKLFFGSGTQLSVL.

Turning to this clone: At the DNA level, this CDR3 is encoded by other sequences in the same sample as well. The chain has TRBV24-1 and TRBJ2-1; 8 positions match TRBD2. This CDR3 is built from 16 residues. The V gene's germline CDR1 is KGHDR and CDR2 SFDVKD. Trimming at V came to 3 bases and at J to 0 bases, leaving 3 bases not matched to a gene. CDR3 in DNA: TGTGCCACCAGTGATCCGAGCGGGAGCTCCTACAATGAGCAGTTCTTC. Translating it yields CATSDPSGSSYNEQFF.

CDR3 sequence: CASTRTSRSNEQFF. The CDR3 region has the DNA TGTGCCAGTACCCGGACTAGTAGGAGCAATGAGCAGTTCTTC. The chain is built from TRBV19 and TRBJ2-1; 7 nucleotides agree with TRBD2. CDR3 length equals 14 residues. V was pared by 7 bases and J by 6 bases, with 9 bases of the junction left unmatched. Germline CDR1 LNHDA, CDR2 SQIVND (reference sequence).

The J gene is TRBJ2-5, the V gene TRBV6-5; 8 bases match TRBD2. Germline V CDR1 and CDR2: MNHEY, SVGAGI. V was pared by 6 bases and J by 5 bases, with 5 bases of the junction left unmatched. The CDR3 covers 13 residues. CDR3 sequence reads: CASRGLGWETQYF. CDR3 nucleotides: TGTGCCAGCAGGGGACTAGGATGGGAGACCCAGTACTTC.

V is TRBV16 and J is TRBJ2-7; tentative D call: TRBD1 (5 bases). The germline gives CDR1 KGHSY, CDR2 FQNENV. V gave up 2 bases and J gave up 0 bases, with 11 bases separating them. CDR3 length: 15 residues. CDR3 bases: TGTGCCAGCAGCCAAAGATTACAGGTCTCCTACGAGCAGTACTTC. It specifies CASSQRLQVSYEQYF. The full variable domain, rest sourced from reference TRBV16 and TRBJ2-7, is GEEVAQTPKHLVRGEGQKAKLYCAPIKGHSYVFWYQQVLKNEFKFLISFQNENVFDETGMPKERFSAKCLPNSPCSLEIQATKLEDSAVYFCASSQRLQVSYEQYFGPGTRLTVT.

The chain links TRBV27 to TRBJ2-7, with 8 bases that match TRBD1. Looked up from germline, CDR1 is MNHEY and CDR2 is SMNVEV (reference sequence). The CDR3 has 14 residues. V shed 6 bases, J shed 2 bases, and the junction held 6 bases outside the gene matches. The CDR3 loop reads CASRRQGAPYEQYF. The DNA of the CDR3 is TGTGCCAGCAGGCGTCAGGGGGCCCCCTACGAGCAGTACTTC.

The chain employs TRBV2 and TRBJ1-5, with D tentatively TRBD1 (6 bases). Germline CDR1 reads SNHLY; CDR2 reads FYNNEI. V was pared by 4 bases and J by 4 bases, with 14 bases between. The CDR3 sequence is 15 residues long. The CDR3 spells CASSGTVVGNQPQHF. The CDR3 coding sequence is TGTGCCAGCAGTGGGACAGTAGTTGGGAATCAGCCCCAGCATTTT. Full variable domain (outside the CDR3, taken from reference TRBV2 and TRBJ1-5): EPEVTQTPSHQVTQMGQEVILRCVPISNHLYFYWYRQILGQKVEFLVSFYNNEISEKSEIFDDQFSVERPDGSNFTLKIRSTKLEDSAMYFCASSGTVVGNQPQHFGDGTRLSIL.

The rearrangement links TRBV4-2 to TRBJ2-7, with TRBD2 matching 11 bases. The CDR3 is made up of 15 amino acids. Germline values: CDR1 LGHNA, CDR2 YNFKEQ. With V trimmed by 5 bases and J by 4 bases, 7 bases remained unmatched. CDR3 coding DNA: TGTGCCAGCAGCGAAGCCGGGACTAGCGGATACGAGCAGTACTTC. Its translation: CASSEAGTSGYEQYF.

CDR3 coding DNA: TGTGCCAGCAGCCTAGGACAGGGCGGCCGTCACTCTGGAAACACCATATATTTT. This sequence encodes CASSLGQGGRHSGNTIYF. The V and J genes are TRBV3-1 (or the pseudogene TRBV3-2) and TRBJ1-3; 8 bases align to TRBD1. V dropped 4 bases and J dropped 0; count of bases not matched to a gene: 11. Germline CDR1 LGHDT, CDR2 YNNKEL (reference sequence). The length of the CDR3 is 18 residues.

This sequence joins TRBV25-1 and TRBJ2-1; possibly TRBD1 for D (6 bases). Trimming shortened V by 6 bases and J by 9 bases, and 12 bases separated the two germline ends. The CDR3 is made up of 12 amino acids. Germline V gene data show CDR1 as MGHDK and CDR2 as SYGVNS. CDR3 sequence: CASSSTGSEQFF. The DNA for the CDR3 is TGTGCCAGCAGCTCCACAGGGTCTGAGCAGTTCTTC.

The chain links TRBV6-5 to TRBJ2-1, with 12 bases identical to TRBD2. Germline CDR1 MNHEY, CDR2 SVGAGI. Trimming removed 7 bases from V and 3 bases from J; junction bases left unmatched: 4. CDR3 length: 15 amino acids. This chain's CDR3 is CASKGLAGYYNEQFF. CDR3 nucleotides: TGTGCCAGCAAAGGACTAGCGGGATACTACAATGAGCAGTTCTTC.

J is TRBJ2-2 and V is TRBV15, with 8 positions matching TRBD1. The germline gives CDR1 LNHNV, CDR2 YYDKDF (reference sequence). This CDR3 comprises 15 residues. Trimming removed 6 bases from V and 5 bases from J; junction bases left unmatched: 8. CDR3 coding DNA: TGTGCCACCAGGTGGGACAGGATCGGGACCGGGGAGCTGTTTTTT. It translates to CATRWDRIGTGELFF.